The present T cell receptor beta chain was sequenced within a study of shared clonotypes between healthy human individuals. Study information: Each donor had three CD4 naive, three CD4 memory, two CD8 naive and one CD8 memory plate.

Authors' analysis steps: Filtering was not the same, since immunoSEQ gave junction-only sequences without quality scores. Data came from immunoSEQ multiplex PCR; TCRdb stores just in-frame clones and leaves some out. Clone size and V and J calls were adopted from that table, with D and trimming inferred from the DNA. This repertoire shows around 2.3 million clones, around 95% found once; its top ten account for more than 0.1%. As for this clone: The antigen is not known. Within the sample, other DNA sequences also encode this same CDR3.

Study results and limitations: As a rule, naive subsets had a larger estimated richness than memory subsets.

CDR1 and CDR2 (germline): SGHDT, YYEEEE. The CDR3 covers 13 residues. The ends were cut back, 2 bases at V and 1 base at J, with 4 bases in the middle. The sequence was obtained from a man aged 18 to 29 in good health. This sequence joins TRBV5-6 and TRBJ1-5; D is uncertain. Sequencing input: naive CD4+ T cells sorted from blood. The subset here: CD45RA+ positively selected. CDR3 region: CASSLFSNQPQHF. Here the CDR3 DNA reads TGTGCCAGCAGCTTATTCAGCAATCAGCCCCAGCATTTT.